One sample yielded the 11 T cell receptor beta chains listed below, sequenced in a study of shared clonotypes between healthy human individuals. Using immunoSEQ multiplex PCR, the repertoire was profiled, and TCRdb retains in-frame clones only, with some absent. Among about 1.5 million clones listed, more than 95% were seen once. The sample was naive CD4+ T cells sorted from blood. The subset: CD45RA+ positively selected. The receptors derive from a man under 40 in good health.

This chain connects TRBV28 to TRBJ2-7; TRBD2 aligns across 9 bases. This CDR3 is built from 15 residues. V was clipped by 3 bases and J by 0 bases; unmatched bases: 3. Looked up from germline, CDR1 is MDHEN and CDR2 is SYDVKM. The CDR3 DNA sequence: TGTGCCAGCAGTTTTAGGACTAGCGACTCCTACGAGCAGTACTTC. Protein sequence: CASSFRTSDSYEQYF. The full variable domain, rest sourced from reference TRBV28 and TRBJ2-7, is DVKVTQSSRYLVKRTGEKVFLECVQDMDHENMFWYRQDPGLGLRLIYFSYDVKMKEKGDIPEGYSVSREKKERFSLILESASTNQTSMYLCASSFRTSDSYEQYFGPGTRLTVT.

This clone was seen just once. This CDR3 is also generated by other DNA sequences in the sample. V is TRBV15 and J is TRBJ2-3; D call uncertain. The germline V and J ends were trimmed by 1 base and 6 bases, with 8 bases remaining between them. Germline V gene lookup returns CDR1 LNHNV and CDR2 YYDKDF (reference sequence). This CDR3 has 13 residues. CDR3 DNA sequence: TGTGCCACCAGCAGAGGAGGAGTGGATACGCAGTATTTT. The encoded protein is CATSRGGVDTQYF.

The V gene is TRBV30, the J gene TRBJ2-1; D gene ambiguous. Trimming cost V 6 bases and J 6 bases, with 6 bases left between them. This CDR3 spans 10 amino acids. Germline CDR1 is GTSNPN and CDR2 is SVGIG (reference sequence). CDR3 in DNA: TGTGCCTGTACTTCCAATGAGCAGTTCTTC. Amino acid sequence: CACTSNEQFF.

The sample holds a few counts of this clone. V usage is TRBV7-9 and J usage is TRBJ2-7; D is perhaps TRBD1 (5 bases). Trimming stripped 3 bases from V and 7 bases from J, with 16 bases between. This CDR3 is built from 14 residues. CDR1 and CDR2 (germline): SEHNR, FQNEAQ (reference sequence). The CDR3 sequence is CASSFPLVAGEQYF. The CDR3 DNA reads as TGTGCCAGCAGCTTTCCCCTCGTGGCAGGGGAGCAGTACTTC.

CDR3 amino acids: CASSIGLGTGELFF. CDR3 DNA: TGTGCCAGTAGTATTGGTTTGGGCACCGGGGAGCTGTTTTTT. The chain carries TRBV19 and TRBJ2-2; no firm D call. Trimming cost V 3 bases and J 4 bases, with 9 bases left between them. This CDR3 spans 14 amino acids. Germline V CDR1 and CDR2: LNHDA, SQIVND (reference sequence).

Of note for this clone: A junction end diverges from the germline sequence, so it may reflect a read error. The chain links TRBV6-1 to TRBJ1-4; TRBD1 aligns across 8 bases. The CDR3 has 11 amino acids. CDR1 and CDR2 (germline): MNHNS, SASEGT. Here the CDR3 DNA reads TGTGCCAGTGCCCAGGGGGCCCAGGTTCTCTTT. This translates into CASAQGAQVLF.

In DNA form, the CDR3 reads TGTGCCAGCCCGCAAGGGACCGGGGAGCTGTTTTTT. It is translated as CASPQGTGELFF. V usage is TRBV18 and J usage is TRBJ2-2; D is uncertain. V was trimmed by 8 bases and J by 5 bases, leaving 9 bases between them. This CDR3 is 12 amino acids long. CDR1 and CDR2 (germline): KGHSH, LQKENI. Filled out from reference TRBV18 and TRBJ2-2, the complete variable domain reads NAGVMQNPRHLVRRRGQEARLRCSPMKGHSHVYWYRQLPEEGLKFMVYLQKENIIDESGMPKERFSAEFPKEGPSILRIQQVVRGDSAAYFCASPQGTGELFFGEGSRLTVL.

CDR3 nucleotides: TGTGCCAGCAGTCCTTCCCTTACCCGGGACAAGTACTACGAGCAGTACTTC. Protein product: CASSPSLTRDKYYEQYF. V usage is TRBV28 and J usage is TRBJ2-7; D may be TRBD1 (6 bases). The CDR3 loop spans 17 amino acids. The V end lost 5 bases, the J end lost 3 bases, and 23 bases lay between the germline ends. In germline, CDR1 is MDHEN, CDR2 SYDVKM.

CDR3 bases: TGTGCCAGCAGCTTAGCTCAGTCGGTGTCTACGGAGACCCAGTACTTC. It is translated as CASSLAQSVSTETQYF. The chain couples TRBV7-9 to TRBJ2-5, with D unresolved. The CDR3 is 16 amino acids. The germline V gene has CDR1 SEHNR and CDR2 FQNEAQ (reference sequence). V lost 0 bases, J lost 5 bases, and 16 bases lay in between.

The chain is built from TRBV7-9 and TRBJ1-4; 9 bases align to TRBD1. This CDR3 contains 16 residues. With V trimmed by 0 bases and J by 8 bases, 7 bases remained unmatched. From germline, CDR1 is SEHNR and CDR2 FQNEAQ (reference sequence). The CDR3 sequence is CASSLALTGGEEKLFF. The CDR3 nucleotides are TGTGCCAGCAGCTTAGCTTTGACAGGGGGTGAGGAAAAACTGTTTTTT.

The chain links TRBV19 to TRBJ1-5; TRBD1 might be the D (5 bases). The CDR3 covers 15 residues. In germline, CDR1 is LNHDA, CDR2 SQIVND (reference sequence). Trimming shortened V by 3 bases and J by 9 bases, and 18 bases separated the two germline ends. This CDR3 reads CASSIAGQGTRPQHF. CDR3 nucleotide sequence: TGTGCCAGTAGTATCGCGGGGCAAGGAACTCGGCCCCAGCATTTT.